This TCR beta chain derives from a study of blood T cell repertoires in COVID-19. V lost 1 base, J lost 12 bases, and 12 bases lay in between. Germline V gene data show CDR1 as SGHDN and CDR2 as FVKESK. This CDR3 is built from 13 residues. The assay was immunoSEQ multiplex PCR, and TCRdb's table has in-frame clones only and misses some. Seen here are about 250,000 clones, around 84% observed once, and the top ten hold about 1.5%. The chain has TRBV14 and TRBJ2-2; D may be TRBD2 (5 bases). The sequence was obtained from a woman in her forties or fifties who had recovered from COVID-19. Specimen: PBMCs or T cells enriched from blood (not recorded which). CDR3 in amino acids: CASSQVSTGKLFF. In DNA, the CDR3 is TGTGCCAGCAGCCAAGTCTCGACGGGGAAGCTGTTTTTT.